This T cell receptor beta chain was sequenced for a study of blood T cell repertoires in COVID-19. Method: immunoSEQ multiplex PCR; TCRdb's copy keeps in-frame clones and lacks some. Found here are under 200,000 clones, about four fifths of them singletons; the top ten hold about a sixth. This CDR3 region has 14 residues. Per the germline V gene, CDR1 is SEHNR and CDR2 is FQNEAQ (reference sequence). V shed 5 bases and J 5 bases; nucleotides not matched to a gene: 7. Sequencing was performed on PBMCs or T cells enriched from blood (not recorded which). The TCR originated in a man aged 55 to 70 who had recovered from COVID-19. J is TRBJ2-5 and V is TRBV7-9, with 8 bases lining up with TRBD1. CDR3 region: CASSPRGPWETQYF. The CDR3, as DNA: TGTGCCAGCAGCCCCAGGGGGCCCTGGGAGACCCAGTACTTC. Together with reference TRBV7-9 and TRBJ2-5, the CDR3 gives the full variable domain: DTGVSQNPRHKITKRGQNVTFRCDPISEHNRLYWYRQTLGQGPEFLTYFQNEAQLEKSRLLSDRFSAERPKGSFSTLEIQRTEQGDSAMYLCASSPRGPWETQYFGPGTRLLVL.